Listed here are 25 T cell receptor beta chains from one sample, sequenced in a study of blood T cell repertoires in COVID-19. Here immunoSEQ multiplex PCR was the method, and the copy in TCRdb shows in-frame clones only, minus some. The sample has under 75,000 clones, over 70% seen once. The sample was peripheral blood. These TCRs come from a human donor in a cohort sampled during active COVID-19.

The chain recombines TRBV7-2 with TRBJ1-2; possibly TRBD1 for D (6 bases). Trimming cost V 1 base and J 8 bases, with 20 bases left between them. The CDR3 consists of 16 residues. Germline CDR1 SGHTA, CDR2 FQGNSA. The CDR3 region is CASSLGAPGAQRGYTF. The CDR3 nucleotides are TGTGCCAGCAGCTTAGGGGCTCCAGGGGCCCAAAGGGGCTACACCTTC. Combining the CDR3 with reference TRBV7-2 and TRBJ1-2 gives the whole variable domain GAGVSQSPSNKVTEKGKDVELRCDPISGHTALYWYRQSLGQGLEFLIYFQGNSAPDKSGLPSDRFSAERTGGSVSTLTIQRTQQEDSAVYLCASSLGAPGAQRGYTFGSGTRLTVV.

V usage is TRBV5-4 and J usage is TRBJ1-1; 8 bases line up with TRBD1. This CDR3 spans 12 amino acids. J gave up 7 bases and V 2 bases, and 1 base lay outside the gene matches. CDR1 and CDR2 from the germline V gene are SGHNT and YYREEE (reference sequence). CDR3 sequence (DNA): TGTGCCAGCAGCTTTGGGACAGGTGAAGCTTTCTTT. Protein sequence: CASSFGTGEAFF.

The chain is built from TRBV9 and TRBJ2-4; 8 positions agree with TRBD2. Germline trimming cut 4 bases from V and 1 base from J; bases unmatched to any gene: 7. From germline, CDR1 is SGDLS and CDR2 YYNGEE. The CDR3 has 16 residues. This CDR3 reads CASSIREGTAKNIQYF. The CDR3 coding sequence is TGTGCCAGCAGCATTCGGGAGGGCACGGCCAAAAACATTCAGTACTTC.

The rearrangement links TRBV5-1 to TRBJ1-6; D not resolved. Germline assignment: CDR1 SGHRS and CDR2 YFSETQ. The ends were cut back, 1 base at V and 8 bases at J, with 10 bases in the middle. The CDR3 has 14 amino acids. The CDR3 DNA reads as TGCGCCAGCAGCTTGTGGGCGACCGATTCACCCCTCCACTTT. This codes for CASSLWATDSPLHF. The variable domain in full, completed from reference TRBV5-1 and TRBJ1-6, reads KAGVTQTPRYLIKTRGQQVTLSCSPISGHRSVSWYQQTPGQGLQFLFEYFSETQRNKGNFPGRFSGRQFSNSRSEMNVSTLELGDSALYLCASSLWATDSPLHFGNGTRLTVT.

V and J are TRBV18 and TRBJ2-5; D is unresolved. Per the germline V gene, CDR1 is KGHSH and CDR2 is LQKENI. This CDR3 has 12 amino acids. The V end lost 5 bases, the J end lost 2 bases, and 6 bases lay between the germline ends. The chain's CDR3 is CASSSTQETQYF. The CDR3 DNA reads as TGTGCCAGCTCATCCACTCAAGAGACCCAGTACTTC.

This sequence joins TRBV12-3 or TRBV12-4 and TRBJ2-5; D remains ambiguous. The V end was cut by 3 bases, the J end by 2 bases, with 7 bases between. The CDR3 sequence is 13 residues long. The CDR3 nucleotides read TGTGCCAGCAGTTTTGGAGCTCAAGAGACCCAGTACTTC. Translating gives CASSFGAQETQYF.

The V and J genes are TRBV6-5 and TRBJ1-5; D perhaps matches TRBD1 (6 bases). V was trimmed by 6 bases and J by 2 bases, leaving 11 bases between them. The CDR3 runs 14 residues. Germline CDR1 is MNHEY and CDR2 is SVGAGI. The CDR3 sequence: CASRGGGGNQPQHF. The CDR3 DNA reads TGTGCCAGCAGAGGGGGGGGTGGCAATCAGCCCCAGCATTTT.

CDR3 residues: CASSLDWPAYGYTF. The CDR3 DNA reads TGTGCCAGCAGCTTAGACTGGCCCGCTTATGGCTACACCTTC. The chain has TRBV11-2 and TRBJ1-2; D is unclear. The germline V gene encodes CDR1 SGHAT and CDR2 FQNNGV. This CDR3 has 14 residues. Trimming left V 0 bases short and J 5 bases short, with 10 bases between. The variable domain in full, completed from reference TRBV11-2 and TRBJ1-2, reads EAGVAQSPRYKIIEKRQSVAFWCNPISGHATLYWYQQILGQGPKLLIQFQNNGVVDDSQLPKDRFSAERLKGVDSTLKIQPAKLEDSAVYLCASSLDWPAYGYTFGSGTRLTVV.

The chain employs TRBV6-5 and TRBJ2-3; a weak D match, TRBD1 (5 bases). The CDR3 is 15 amino acids. Deletions cut 11 bases from V and 2 bases from J, with 20 bases between. Germline V gene data show CDR1 as MNHEY and CDR2 as SVGAGI. CDR3 in amino acids: CALRPGSGFTDTQYF. CDR3 in DNA: TGTGCCCTTCGCCCCGGGTCAGGGTTCACAGATACGCAGTATTTT.

V is TRBV19 and J is TRBJ1-4; TRBD1 matches at 7 bases. Losses at the gene ends were 6 bases for V and 0 bases for J; bases not matched to a gene: 10. CDR3 length: 17 amino acids. The V gene's germline CDR1 is LNHDA and CDR2 SQIVND (reference sequence). In DNA form, the CDR3 reads TGTGCCAGTAGCGCCGGGACAGTATTCGCAACTAATGAAAAACTGTTTTTT. It is translated as CASSAGTVFATNEKLFF.

The chain combines TRBV3-1 (or the pseudogene TRBV3-2) with TRBJ2-1; D is perhaps TRBD2 (6 bases). The germline V gene encodes CDR1 LGHDT and CDR2 YNNKEL (reference sequence). V lost 4 bases and J 3 bases, leaving 13 bases between the germline ends. The length of the CDR3 is 15 residues. The CDR3 region has the DNA TGTGCCAGCAGCCTTCGGGGACTGATCTACAATGAGCAGTTCTTC. The encoded protein is CASSLRGLIYNEQFF.

V and J are TRBV5-1 and TRBJ1-2, with a weak D call TRBD1 (6 bases). Trimming left V 4 bases short and J 7 bases short, with 14 bases between. The CDR3 runs to 13 residues. CDR1 is SGHRS, CDR2 YFSETQ, per germline. CDR3 nucleotides: TGCGCCAGCAGCCCCGAGTGGGGGCTTGGCTACACCTTC. Amino acid sequence: CASSPEWGLGYTF. The full variable domain, rest sourced from reference TRBV5-1 and TRBJ1-2, is KAGVTQTPRYLIKTRGQQVTLSCSPISGHRSVSWYQQTPGQGLQFLFEYFSETQRNKGNFPGRFSGRQFSNSRSEMNVSTLELGDSALYLCASSPEWGLGYTFGSGTRLTVV.

The chain is built from TRBV27 and TRBJ1-2; tentative D call: TRBD1 (5 bases). The CDR3 is 15 amino acids. V was cut by 7 bases and J by 8 bases, with 23 bases left in between. CDR1 MNHEY and CDR2 SMNVEV come from the germline V gene (reference sequence). As DNA, the CDR3 is TGTGCCAGCACCGAAGGGGCCGGGGGGATTAGGGGCTACACCTTC. Protein sequence: CASTEGAGGIRGYTF.

CDR3 loop: CASSLVGALYGYTF. The CDR3 nucleotides read TGTGCCAGCAGCTTGGTGGGGGCGCTCTATGGCTACACCTTC. This chain connects TRBV5-6 to TRBJ1-2, with D possibly being TRBD1 (6 bases). Germline lookup yields CDR1 SGHDT and CDR2 YYEEEE. This CDR3 contains 14 residues. V lost 0 bases to trimming and J lost 4 bases, with 10 bases between them.

The chain combines TRBV5-1 with TRBJ2-3; unclear D gene. The CDR3 spans 14 residues. Germline loops: CDR1 SGHRS, CDR2 YFSETQ. V was clipped by 6 bases and J by 1 base, with 12 bases between them. CDR3 bases: TGCGCCAGCAACCCTGTTCCAGGCACAGATACGCAGTATTTT. This gives the protein CASNPVPGTDTQYF.

The V gene is TRBV24-1, the J gene TRBJ2-3; 8 bases agree with TRBD2. Germline trimming cut 1 base from V and 3 bases from J; bases unmatched to any gene: 5. The CDR3 spans 16 residues. Germline CDR1 KGHDR, CDR2 SFDVKD. The CDR3 bases are TGTGCCACCAGTGATTTACTAGCGGATTTGACAGATACGCAGTATTTT. It translates to CATSDLLADLTDTQYF.

The chain carries TRBV4-2 and TRBJ1-1; 12 bases match TRBD1. The CDR3 length is 16 residues. Germline trimming cut 4 bases from V and 13 bases from J; bases unmatched to any gene: 16. Germline V gene lookup returns CDR1 LGHNA and CDR2 YNFKEQ. The CDR3 sequence is CASSRDVRDRGLSGFF. As DNA, the CDR3 is TGTGCCAGCAGCCGAGATGTTCGGGACAGGGGGCTGTCTGGTTTCTTT.

The V gene is TRBV5-1, the J gene TRBJ2-5; 9 bases line up with TRBD1. The CDR3 is 14 residues long. The germline V gene encodes CDR1 SGHRS and CDR2 YFSETQ. The V segment lost 7 bases and the J segment 3 bases; nucleotides outside the gene matches: 7. The CDR3 region is CASYRGRGEETQYF. DNA of the CDR3: TGCGCCAGCTACAGGGGGCGCGGGGAAGAGACCCAGTACTTC.

V gene TRBV18 combines with J gene TRBJ2-1, with D tentatively TRBD2 (6 bases). The CDR3 runs to 16 residues. V was shortened by 5 bases and J by 5 bases, with 19 bases between the two germline ends. Germline lookup yields CDR1 KGHSH and CDR2 LQKENI. CDR3 DNA: TGTGCCAGCTCAAAAATGGGGGGTTTCAGCAACAATGAGCAGTTCTTC. Its protein product is CASSKMGGFSNNEQFF.

V gene TRBV6-4 combines with J gene TRBJ2-1, with TRBD2 matching over 14 bases. The germline CDR1 and CDR2 sequences are MRHNA and SNTAGT. V lost 6 bases and J lost 8; bases outside the gene matches: 3. CDR3 length: 14 residues. The CDR3 loop is CASRRLAGGYEQFF. In DNA form, the CDR3 reads TGTGCCAGCAGAAGACTAGCGGGAGGGTATGAGCAGTTCTTC.

V is TRBV28 and J is TRBJ2-4; no firm D call. V lost 4 bases and J 0 bases, leaving 4 bases between the germline ends. This CDR3 contains 13 residues. CDR1 and CDR2 from the germline V gene are MDHEN and SYDVKM. The CDR3: CASSSVAKNIQYF. Written as DNA, the CDR3 is TGTGCCAGCAGTTCTGTAGCCAAAAACATTCAGTACTTC.

This clone was counted once. The gene calls are TRBV4-1 and TRBJ1-2; D gene ambiguous. V lost 0 bases and J 0 bases, leaving 8 bases between the germline ends. This CDR3 is 15 amino acids long. Germline CDR1 is MGHRA and CDR2 is YSYEKL. The CDR3: CASSQESVSNYGYTF. CDR3 bases: TGCGCCAGCAGCCAAGAGTCAGTATCTAACTATGGCTACACCTTC.

This chain links TRBV14 with TRBJ1-1, with D perhaps TRBD1 (6 bases). V was trimmed by 4 bases and J by 5 bases, leaving 23 bases between them. The CDR3 has 17 amino acids. Germline CDR1 SGHDN, CDR2 FVKESK. CDR3 in amino acids: CASSPQGRRRGNTEAFF. The CDR3 DNA follows: TGTGCCAGCAGCCCTCAAGGAAGGAGAAGGGGGAATACTGAAGCTTTCTTT.

V usage is TRBV4-1 and J usage is TRBJ2-1; a possible D gene is TRBD1 (6 bases). The V end lost 4 bases, the J end lost 1 base, and 17 bases lay between the germline ends. The length of the CDR3 is 17 residues. Per germline, CDR1 MGHRA and CDR2 YSYEKL. The CDR3 bases are TGCGCCAGCAGCCGCTCTAGAGGGGGTTCGTCCTACAATGAGCAGTTCTTC. Translated: CASSRSRGGSSYNEQFF.

The J gene is TRBJ2-2, the V gene TRBV5-5, with D maybe TRBD2 (6 bases). The V gene's germline CDR1 is SGHKS and CDR2 YYEKEE (reference sequence). V gave up 7 bases and J gave up 5 bases, with 24 bases separating them. This CDR3 is 17 amino acids long. CDR3 nucleotides: TGTGCCAGCCCTACTCAGGTGGAGGGCTCACCTACCGGGGAGCTGTTTTTT. Residues: CASPTQVEGSPTGELFF.